The clone carrying this T cell receptor (beta chain) was observed a handful of times. As yet, its antigen is unknown. Per the germline V gene, CDR1 is SGHAT and CDR2 is FQNNGV. The CDR3 sequence is 21 residues long. Deletions cut 1 base from V and 6 bases from J, with 31 bases between. This entry belongs to a study of blood T cells in healthy people across ages. Study findings and constraints: When one million T cells were used, diversity estimates were thought to be underestimates. Conclusively comparing naive with antigen-experienced cells was impossible with unsorted PBMCs.

Alongside a J-beta primer mix, a sample-barcoded 5' primer served in a second PCR lasting roughly 6 to 12 cycles. A single record per CDR3 protein comes from TCRdb applying MiXCR to the 5' RACE reads. The sample has 780,000 or so distinct CDR3 sequences, roughly 50% seen once. Caucasian, healthy and from Russia, the donors were aged between roughly 6 and 100. This TCR was sampled from a man at least 80 years old in good health. Sequencing was done on a sample of blood. This chain joins TRBV11-2 and TRBJ2-1; D might be TRBD1 (5 bases). The CDR3 loop is CASSLGGGAGYIRNQGNEQFF. In DNA, the CDR3 is TGTGCCAGCAGCTTAGGAGGTGGGGCAGGGTATATAAGGAACCAGGGCAATGAGCAGTTCTTC.